Shown below are 30 T cell receptor beta chains from a single sample sequenced in a study of CDR3 diversity in severe acne. TCRdb reprocessed the PCR reads via MiXCR and lists one record per CDR3 protein. The sample lists about 98,000 distinct CDR3 sequences, 51% occurring once. The sequenced sample was blood. The receptors here all came from a male donor with acne.

This sequence joins TRBV12-5 and TRBJ1-5; D not certain. CDR3 length: 12 amino acids. Per the germline V gene, CDR1 is LGHNT and CDR2 is FRNRAP. V was cut by 2 bases and J by 6 bases, with 5 bases left in between. In nucleotides, the CDR3 is TGTGCTAGTGGTTTGAAGCCTCAGCCCCAGCATTTT. Translation gives CASGLKPQPQHF.

The V gene is TRBV29-1, the J gene TRBJ1-1, with D hard to call. Germline V CDR1 and CDR2: SQVTM, ANQGSEA. The V and J ends lost 7 bases and 0 bases respectively, with 6 bases between them. This CDR3 is 11 amino acids long. CDR3 sequence reads: CSANMNTEAFF. DNA of the CDR3: TGCAGCGCGAACATGAACACTGAAGCTTTCTTT.

In regard to this clonotype: A much more abundant neighbour one base away suggests this may be a read error. This rearrangement joins TRBV7-2 to TRBJ1-2; D is possibly TRBD1 (6 bases). CDR1 is SGHTA and CDR2 is FQGNSA in the germline V gene. The CDR3 spans 11 residues. The CDR3 here is CASSWAWTEDF. CDR3 nucleotides: TGTGCCAGCAGCTGGGCCTGGACAGAAGACTTC.

This clonotype was seen once. V usage is TRBV7-9 and J usage is TRBJ2-7; 7 bases align to TRBD1. The V and J ends lost 4 bases and 2 bases, in that order; junction bases with no gene match: 2. Germline V gene lookup returns CDR1 SEHNR and CDR2 FQNEAQ (reference sequence). The CDR3 is made up of 13 amino acids. The CDR3 sequence is CASSWDRTYEQYF. Here the CDR3 DNA reads TGTGCCAGCAGCTGGGACAGAACCTACGAGCAGTACTTC.

The chain links TRBV6-5 to TRBJ2-3; tentatively, D is TRBD1 (5 bases). The ends were cut back, 6 bases at V and 2 bases at J, with 15 bases in the middle. The CDR3 is made up of 15 amino acids. Germline CDR1 MNHEY, CDR2 SVGAGI. CDR3 protein: CASRVVGRDTDTQYF. CDR3 DNA sequence: TGTGCCAGCAGAGTAGTAGGCAGGGACACAGATACGCAGTATTTT.

The V and J genes are TRBV7-3 and TRBJ2-1; 13 bases map to TRBD2. Germline CDR1 SGHTA, CDR2 FQGTGA. The CDR3 has 16 amino acids. The junction had 10 bases not matched to a gene; V was cut back by 5 bases and J by 9 bases. The CDR3 coding sequence is TGTGCCAGCAGCCGACTAGCGGGAGGTTGGCTCAGTGAGCAGTTCTTC. It yields the protein CASSRLAGGWLSEQFF.

This clonotype was counted a single time. The chain joins TRBV20-1 to TRBJ2-1; 10 bases are shared with TRBD2. This CDR3 region has 13 residues. Germline V gene lookup returns CDR1 DFQATT and CDR2 SNEGSKA (reference sequence). V shed 6 bases, J shed 6 bases, and the junction held 5 bases outside the gene matches. CDR3 amino acids: CSAILAGINEQFF. The CDR3 bases are TGCAGTGCGATACTAGCGGGAATCAATGAGCAGTTCTTC.

This clonotype was recorded at least ten times. The J gene is TRBJ2-7, the V gene TRBV5-6; weak D call: TRBD2 (5 bases). Trimming stripped 1 base from V and 6 bases from J, with 17 bases between. The CDR3 has 15 residues. In germline, CDR1 is SGHDT, CDR2 YYEEEE. This CDR3 is CASSLFAGYRAEQYF. CDR3 DNA: TGTGCCAGCAGCTTGTTTGCGGGCTATCGTGCCGAGCAGTACTTC.

Only a few counts were recorded for this clonotype. The chain uses TRBV12-3 or TRBV12-4 and TRBJ1-2, with unresolved D. The CDR3 loop spans 13 amino acids. The V end lost 5 bases, the J end lost 8 bases, and 15 bases lay between the germline ends. CDR3 amino acids: CASSDNAASGYTF. As DNA, the CDR3 is TGTGCCAGCAGTGATAACGCTGCCTCGGGCTACACCTTC.

V usage is TRBV19 and J usage is TRBJ1-1; weak D call: TRBD1 (5 bases). Trimming stripped 3 bases from V and 4 bases from J, with 9 bases between. CDR3 length equals 13 residues. Germline assignment: CDR1 LNHDA and CDR2 SQIVND (reference sequence). The CDR3 protein is CASSIPGTTEAFF. Written as DNA, the CDR3 is TGTGCCAGTAGTATTCCGGGGACCACTGAAGCTTTCTTT.

In this sample, this clonotype turned up a few times. V and J are TRBV19 and TRBJ1-2; unclear D gene. The CDR3 sequence is 13 residues long. Germline lookup yields CDR1 LNHDA and CDR2 SQIVND (reference sequence). Trimming cost V 3 bases and J 14 bases, with 19 bases left between them. In DNA form, the CDR3 reads TGTGCCAGTAGTATCGCGTTGGGCCAGGCTCCTACCTTC. This sequence encodes CASSIALGQAPTF.

This clonotype was recorded many times. The V call is TRBV6-2 or TRBV6-3, the J call TRBJ2-7, with D hard to call. Germline V gene lookup returns CDR1 MNHEY and CDR2 SVGEGT. The CDR3 is made up of 13 amino acids. Trimming shortened V by 2 bases and J by 5 bases, and 10 bases separated the two germline ends. The CDR3 spells CASSYVSFNEQYF. DNA for the CDR3: TGTGCCAGCAGTTACGTTAGCTTTAACGAGCAGTACTTC.

The chain employs TRBV29-1 and TRBJ2-7; perhaps TRBD1 as D (6 bases). Looked up from germline, CDR1 is SQVTM and CDR2 is ANQGSEA. This CDR3 has 11 amino acids. Trimming pared 7 bases from V and 3 bases from J, leaving 10 bases between. CDR3 nucleotides: TGCAGCGCTGCGGACAGCTACGAGCAGTACTTC. Its translation: CSAADSYEQYF.

Remarks on this clonotype: A much larger clone sits a single nucleotide away, making a read error possible. This CDR3 fails to terminate in the conserved phenylalanine or tryptophan, so it likely reflects a read error. The CDR3 region has the DNA TGCGCCAGCAGCACGCGGGACAGGGTAGATGGCTACACCTCC. Protein: CASSTRDRVDGYTS. The chain employs TRBV5-1 and TRBJ1-2, with 9 bases lining up with TRBD1. The V gene end was trimmed by 4 bases and the J gene end by 6 bases; junction bases not matched to a gene: 7. Germline loops: CDR1 SGHRS, CDR2 YFSETQ. The CDR3 sequence is 14 residues long.

The sample holds many counts of this clonotype. The V call is TRBV19, the J call TRBJ2-5; the D gene is possibly TRBD1 (5 bases). This CDR3 spans 17 amino acids. V gave up 3 bases and J gave up 0 bases, with 17 bases separating them. Germline values: CDR1 LNHDA, CDR2 SQIVND (reference sequence). CDR3 sequence: CASSIPGSATYQETQYF. Here the CDR3 DNA reads TGTGCCAGTAGTATTCCAGGGTCGGCCACTTACCAAGAGACCCAGTACTTC.

The genes are TRBV7-9 and TRBJ1-4; D remains ambiguous. The CDR3 sequence is 16 residues long. The V and J ends lost 5 bases and 5 bases respectively, with 18 bases between them. Germline CDR1 is SEHNR and CDR2 is FQNEAQ (reference sequence). The chain's CDR3 is CASSRVNQAVNEKLFF. CDR3 nucleotide sequence: TGTGCCAGCAGCAGGGTCAACCAGGCGGTGAATGAAAAACTGTTTTTT.

The rearrangement uses TRBV5-4 and TRBJ2-7; TRBD1 matches 8 bases. The germline V gene has CDR1 SGHNT and CDR2 YYREEE (reference sequence). V was pared by 0 bases and J by 4 bases, with 3 bases of the junction left unmatched. The length of the CDR3 is 14 residues. The CDR3 nucleotides are TGTGCCAGCAGCTTGGCGGGACAGGAGTACGAGCAGTACTTC. Its translation: CASSLAGQEYEQYF.

The table lists this clonotype with a count of one. No DNA is shown, since the ends of the CDR3 on it are uncertain; the CDR3 is the one TCRdb lists. This rearrangement joins TRBV7-8 to TRBJ2-5; TRBD1, the table's D call, lacks a check against the DNA. Germline V lookup: CDR1 SGHVS, CDR2 FQNEAQ. The CDR3 comprises 21 residues, both ends counted. CDR3 sequence reads: CASSQDRANEKLFFGSGTQYF.

V and J are TRBV4-1 and TRBJ1-5; weak D call: TRBD1 (6 bases). Trimming cost V 0 bases and J 5 bases, with 14 bases left between them. CDR3 length: 16 amino acids. Germline lookup yields CDR1 MGHRA and CDR2 YSYEKL. Here the CDR3 DNA reads TGCGCCAGCAGCCAAGATCGGGGGCTTGGTGATCAGCCCCAGCATTTT. Amino acids: CASSQDRGLGDQPQHF.

The chain couples TRBV20-1 to TRBJ2-3; D call uncertain. The CDR3 sequence is 18 residues long. Per the germline V gene, CDR1 is DFQATT and CDR2 is SNEGSKA (reference sequence). Trimming shortened V by 0 bases and J by 1 base, and 20 bases separated the two germline ends. This CDR3 reads CSARDTFSLLARTDTQYF. CDR3 nucleotides: TGCAGTGCTAGAGATACTTTCTCTTTATTAGCTCGCACAGATACGCAGTATTTT.

This clonotype was seen many times. The genes are TRBV2 and TRBJ2-5; D is possibly TRBD1 or TRBD2 (5 bases each). The ends were cut back, 2 bases at V and 4 bases at J, with 11 bases in the middle. Germline V CDR1 and CDR2: SNHLY, FYNNEI. This CDR3 has 14 residues. The CDR3 nucleotides are TGTGCCAGCAGTGAATATGGGGGTGGAGAGACCCAGTACTTC. Its translation is CASSEYGGGETQYF.

This clonotype has at least ten counts. V and J are TRBV15 and TRBJ2-7; 8 bases align to TRBD1. The CDR3 spans 14 residues. With V trimmed by 0 bases and J by 7 bases, 5 bases remained unmatched. Germline-derived CDR1 and CDR2 are LNHNV and YYDKDF (reference sequence). The CDR3 loop reads CATSREGRGQEQYF. For the CDR3, the DNA is TGTGCCACCAGCAGAGAGGGCAGGGGGCAAGAGCAGTACTTC.

There are a few counts of this clonotype. The chain uses TRBV4-1 and TRBJ1-4; TRBD1 might be the D (6 bases). Looked up from germline, CDR1 is MGHRA and CDR2 is YSYEKL. V was pared by 4 bases and J by 7 bases, with 13 bases between. The CDR3 totals 14 residues. CDR3 DNA: TGCGCCAGCAGCCCCCGGGACAATGGTGAAAAACTGTTTTTT. Protein product: CASSPRDNGEKLFF.

This clonotype is categorized as large. The chain has TRBV6-1 and TRBJ2-3, with D possibly TRBD2 on 6 matching bases. Looked up from germline, CDR1 is MNHNS and CDR2 is SASEGT. The germline V and J ends were trimmed by 4 bases and 0 bases, with 11 bases remaining between them. This CDR3 comprises 15 residues. In DNA form, the CDR3 reads TGTGCCAGCAGTGCCCATAGCGGAAGCACAGATACGCAGTATTTT. Protein product: CASSAHSGSTDTQYF.

The table lists this clonotype with a few counts. This chain joins TRBV11-2 and TRBJ2-5; weak D call: TRBD1 (6 bases). The CDR3 is 15 amino acids. V lost 4 bases and J lost 4, with 16 bases in between. In germline, CDR1 is SGHAT, CDR2 FQNNGV. In DNA form, the CDR3 reads TGTGCCAGCAGCTCCAGACAGGCCCTAAGAGAGACCCAGTACTTC. It encodes CASSSRQALRETQYF. Using reference TRBV11-2 and TRBJ2-5 for the parts outside the CDR3, the full variable domain is EAGVAQSPRYKIIEKRQSVAFWCNPISGHATLYWYQQILGQGPKLLIQFQNNGVVDDSQLPKDRFSAERLKGVDSTLKIQPAKLEDSAVYLCASSSRQALRETQYFGPGTRLLVL.

The chain recombines TRBV10-1 with TRBJ1-2, with 11 bases identical to TRBD1. V lost 5 bases to trimming and J lost 7 bases; unmatched junction nucleotides: 3. Germline CDR1 is WNHNN and CDR2 is SYGVQD (reference sequence). CDR3 size: 13 residues. CDR3 residues: CASSSDRGLGYTF. The CDR3, as DNA: TGCGCCAGCAGTTCGGACAGGGGGCTTGGCTACACCTTC.

This clonotype was seen only once. V usage is TRBV7-9 and J usage is TRBJ1-1; 8 bases are a match to TRBD1. This CDR3 contains 16 residues. V trimming: 8 bases; J trimming: 6 bases; junction bases outside the gene matches: 17. Per germline, CDR1 SEHNR and CDR2 FQNEAQ (reference sequence). The CDR3 DNA follows: TGTGCCAGCCGAGGCCCAATGACAGGGGCTAGCGCTGAAGCTTTCTTT. It yields the protein CASRGPMTGASAEAFF.

The chain uses TRBV27 and TRBJ1-2, with D hard to call. Per germline, CDR1 MNHEY and CDR2 SMNVEV (reference sequence). Trimming took 2 bases from V and 2 from J, leaving 6 bases between them. This CDR3 has 13 residues. The chain's CDR3 is CASSLAFNYGYTF. The CDR3, as DNA: TGTGCCAGCAGTTTAGCCTTCAACTATGGCTACACCTTC.

The chain employs TRBV6-5 and TRBJ2-5, with 9 bases identical to TRBD1. Germline CDR1 reads MNHEY; CDR2 reads SVGAGI. CDR3 size: 13 residues. V was clipped by 5 bases and J by 9 bases; unmatched bases: 7. As DNA, the CDR3 is TGTGCCAGCAGTACAGGGGGCGGTCAGCCCCAGTACTTC. Its translation is CASSTGGGQPQYF.

This clonotype was recorded many times. The rearrangement links TRBV6-1 to TRBJ2-3; D is undetermined. Germline V gives CDR1 MNHNS, CDR2 SASEGT. Between the trimmed V and J ends, which lost 4 bases and 2 bases, there was a span of 10 bases. The CDR3 extends over 14 amino acids. CDR3 loop: CASSGIIFTDTQYF. DNA of the CDR3: TGTGCCAGCAGTGGAATAATTTTCACAGATACGCAGTATTTT.